The present T cell receptor beta chain was sequenced within a study of regulatory T cells in long-lasting Graves disease. For the study at large: Over-5-year antithyroid drug use with positive TSH receptor antibodies defined persistent Graves' disease in the study. Findings and limits, study-wide: With persistent disease, TRBV28, TRBJ1-2 and TRBJ2-5 were the favored segments. Persistent-disease Graves' patients showed less TCR diversity than new cases.

There are 16 residues in the CDR3. V shed 4 bases and J 6 bases; nucleotides not matched to a gene: 11. The germline CDR1 and CDR2 sequences are SGHDT and YYEEEE. With iRepertoire HTBI primers and Arm-PCR of CDR3 regions, TCR beta libraries were built. TCRdb reprocessed the multiplex PCR reads via MiXCR and lists one record per CDR3 protein. The sample has around 450,000 distinct CDR3 sequences; about 22% are singletons. Time point indicated: persistent/refractory GD, antithyroid drugs over 5 years with positive TRAb. The TCR library was prepared using RNA isolated from PBMCs. A roughly 9-milliliter sample of peripheral blood was drawn into EDTA tubes. This clonotype was found a few times. As yet, its antigen is unknown.

This receptor was obtained from a female donor with Graves disease. The source material was peripheral blood mononuclear cells (PBMCs), sampled when the disease was refractory, from a patient treated with antithyroid drugs. The chain is built from TRBV5-6 and TRBJ1-2; 11 bases map to TRBD1. CDR3 nucleotide sequence: TGTGCCAGCAGCGTATGGACAGGGGGCGTCTTCAATGGCTACACCTTC. Amino acid sequence: CASSVWTGGVFNGYTF.